What follows is one TCR beta chain and its context. No antigen is known for it. The record has no base qualities; no much larger clone is one base away. The V end loses 2 bases and the J end loses 5 bases, and a stretch of 18 bases separates them. CDR1 MNHNS and CDR2 SASEGT are derived from the germline V gene. Including the terminal cysteine and phenylalanine, the CDR3 comprises 16 residues. The kept DNA is CDR3 alone, 48 bases in frame from the first base. Systemically healthy Caucasian individuals from Russia, some 40 in total and aged about 6 to 100 years, were included as donors. About 9.6 milliliters of peripheral blood were collected from each donor into EDTA-treated Vacutainer tubes. Ficoll-Paque density-gradient centrifugation was used to isolate PBMCs, with at least 7 million obtained per sample. Trizol reagent was used to extract total RNA from the PBMCs, yielding at least 6 micrograms per sample. For every donor, an aliquot of PBMCs went through flow cytometry to measure the percentages of naive CD45RAhigh/CD27high T cells.

Receptor amplification or capture employed 5' RACE. Sequenced using an Illumina HiSeq 2500. The second PCR ran for roughly 7 to 11 cycles and used a J-beta primer mix along with a sample-barcoded 5' primer. Each TCR beta cDNA molecule received a unique molecular identifier from a template-switch 5' adaptor carrying 12 random nucleotides. At least 2.5 million CDR3-containing paired-end reads were obtained from each sample. First-strand cDNA was synthesized from all RNA with the Mint cDNA synthesis kit, primed by a TRBC-specific oligonucleotide. Following uracil-DNA glycosylase treatment, a first 18-cycle PCR with universal primers M1SS and BC2_uni_R was performed on all cDNA. In the paper's pipeline: For normalization, 1 million high-quality reads were randomly selected from each sample, with every read carrying a distinct molecular identifier. Reads with shared molecular identifiers were discarded instead of being binned into consensus sequences. MiTCR, run with a Q25 quality threshold and the strictest error-elimination algorithm, handled CDR3 identification, clonotype clustering and error correction. Lower-bound total TCR beta diversity was estimated with a nonparametric unseen species model using Euler transformation. The raw public data were reprocessed by TCRdb itself: fastp quality trimming at Q25, MiXCR clonotype calling, in-frame beta chains only. CDR3 protein duplicates are merged, each entry listing the most common genes and DNA. TCRdb's processing, not the authors', yielded these V and J calls. For this sample there are 2 million or so distinct CDR3 sequences; less than 50% appear just once. Over 2% of the sample belongs to the ten largest clones.

This sample was taken from a study of blood T cells in healthy people across ages (dated by TCRdb to between 2014 and 2016). Broadly, across the study: In model experiments, roughly one uniquely barcoded TCR beta cDNA molecule per two T cells was captured by template switching. To avoid experimental bias, donors of different ages were spread randomly across the sequencing lanes. The study measured age-related changes in TCR beta repertoire diversity using deep sequencing normalized with unique cDNA molecular identifiers. Four age groups were formed from the donors: young (average around 15 years), middle-aged (approximately 39), aged (roughly 56) and long-lived (82). For two donors (one aged 18 to 30 and one aged 80 or older), the study analyzed two additional independent replicas of 1 million unique cDNA reads from the same blood draw. General study outcomes and caveats: Observed TCR beta diversity per million T cells fell roughly linearly with age, and a significant reduction was already apparent by age around 39. Compared with the aged group, the long-lived group had more naive CD4+ T cells, fewer expanded clones and increased TCR diversity, a pattern suggesting age selection. Donor CMV infection status was unknown, potentially confounding age-related changes in expanded clonotypes. A strong correlation was found between observed TCR beta diversity and the percentage of naive T cells measured by flow cytometry. Since profiling was done on bulk unsorted PBMCs, naive and antigen-experienced compartments could not be conclusively compared. Estimates of total diversity based on one million sequenced T cells were considered lower bounds and underestimates.

The chain couples TRBV6-1 to TRBJ1-2; matching of 6 bases hints at TRBD1 as the D gene. What was sequenced was blood. The TCR sequence derives from a woman in her thirties or forties in good health. The DNA is as follows: TGTGCCAGCAGTGAAATCGGGGGGGGCATGAGGTATGGCTACACCTTC. Its coded protein is CASSEIGGGMRYGYTF.